This entry lists 5 T cell receptor beta chains sequenced from one sample in a study of chemoradiotherapy in HPV16-positive cancers. Clones were read by immunoSEQ multiplex PCR, and TCRdb kept only the in-frame ones, dropping some. In the table there are 6,000 to 8,000 clones, just under 85% of which are singletons. The sample in question was blood, obtained from a patient who underwent chemoradiotherapy. The source of these receptors is a human donor with HPV-associated anogenital cancer.

The chain is built from TRBV7-9 and TRBJ2-1, with D perhaps matching TRBD1 (5 bases). The V gene's germline CDR1 is SEHNR and CDR2 FQNEAQ (reference sequence). The CDR3 covers 13 residues. Trimming stripped 7 bases from V and 6 bases from J, with 13 bases between. CDR3 nucleotides: TGTGCCAGCACCTTTCATGGGGCCAATGAGCAGTTCTTC. Protein product: CASTFHGANEQFF. Complete variable domain (other parts from reference TRBV7-9 and TRBJ2-1): DTGVSQNPRHKITKRGQNVTFRCDPISEHNRLYWYRQTLGQGPEFLTYFQNEAQLEKSRLLSDRFSAERPKGSFSTLEIQRTEQGDSAMYLCASTFHGANEQFFGPGTRLTVL.

This clone showed up just once. The chain carries TRBV7-2 and TRBJ2-6; D gene uncertain. This CDR3 contains 16 residues. V shed 5 bases and J shed 0 bases, with 11 bases lying between them. Per the germline V gene, CDR1 is SGHTA and CDR2 is FQGNSA. CDR3 sequence reads: CASSPFLSSGANVLTF. CDR3 in DNA: TGTGCCAGCAGCCCCTTCCTGAGCTCTGGGGCCAACGTCCTGACTTTC.

The V call is TRBV28, the J call TRBJ2-1, with D tentatively TRBD2 (6 bases). The CDR3 has 14 residues. From germline, CDR1 is MDHEN and CDR2 SYDVKM. With 4 bases removed from V and 6 bases from J, the gap between germline ends came to 13 bases. CDR3 in amino acids: CASSYGLASNEQFF. The CDR3 coding sequence is TGTGCCAGCAGTTACGGGCTAGCGAGCAATGAGCAGTTCTTC.

This chain links TRBV6-1 with TRBJ2-5; tentatively, D is TRBD1 (5 bases). Looked up from germline, CDR1 is MNHNS and CDR2 is SASEGT. The CDR3 covers 13 residues. Trimming shortened V by 3 bases and J by 4 bases, and 9 bases separated the two germline ends. CDR3 DNA sequence: TGTGCCAGCAGTGACCTGGGGCCAGAGACCCAGTACTTC. It specifies CASSDLGPETQYF.

The chain uses TRBV5-4 and TRBJ2-7, with 7 bases lining up with TRBD1. Germline assignment: CDR1 SGHNT and CDR2 YYREEE (reference sequence). The V and J ends lost 1 base and 0 bases, in that order; junction bases with no gene match: 7. CDR3 length: 16 residues. The CDR3 sequence is CASSLPWDSPSYEQYF. For the CDR3, the DNA is TGTGCCAGCAGCTTGCCGTGGGACAGTCCCTCCTACGAGCAGTACTTC.